The 24 T cell receptor beta chains below come from one sample, sequenced in a study of STAT5B mutations in CD4+ large granular lymphocyte leukemia. The data were produced by immunoSEQ multiplex PCR, yet TCRdb's version contains in-frame clones alone and is incomplete. The sample gives tens of thousands of clones, about 70% of which show up once; roughly 9.8% is in the top ten. The source material was CD4+ T cells from blood buffy coats. The origin of the receptors is a human donor in good health.

This clone has only one observation. The V gene is TRBV10-2, the J gene TRBJ1-2, with a possible D match to TRBD1 (5 bases). Germline V gene sequence: CDR1 WSHSY, CDR2 SAAADI. V lost 4 bases and J 5 bases, leaving 14 bases between the germline ends. This CDR3 spans 14 amino acids. DNA of the CDR3: TGCGCCAGCAGTGCCGCCGGGACGCAATATGGCTACACCTTC. Protein sequence: CASSAAGTQYGYTF.

V and J are TRBV18 and TRBJ2-1; D is uncertain. Trimming removed 2 bases at V and 3 bases at J, with 14 bases between. The CDR3 runs to 16 residues. Germline V gives CDR1 KGHSH, CDR2 LQKENI. The CDR3 reads CASSPESRLIYNEQFF. CDR3 in DNA: TGTGCCAGCTCACCAGAATCTCGCCTCATCTACAATGAGCAGTTCTTC. Full variable domain (remainder filled in from reference TRBV18 and TRBJ2-1): NAGVMQNPRHLVRRRGQEARLRCSPMKGHSHVYWYRQLPEEGLKFMVYLQKENIIDESGMPKERFSAEFPKEGPSILRIQQVVRGDSAAYFCASSPESRLIYNEQFFGPGTRLTVL.

This clone was counted only a few times. The chain recombines TRBV29-1 with TRBJ2-1; 7 positions match TRBD1. The CDR3 contains 15 residues. V shed 6 bases, J shed 2 bases, and the junction held 10 bases outside the gene matches. Germline CDR1 and CDR2: SQVTM and ANQGSEA. The CDR3 sequence: CSVPIGGLTYNEQFF. The CDR3 DNA sequence: TGCAGCGTGCCAATAGGGGGCTTGACCTACAATGAGCAGTTCTTC.

In this sample, this clone turned up a few times. The V gene is TRBV5-4, the J gene TRBJ2-2, with unresolved D. The ends were cut back, 2 bases at V and 0 bases at J, with 11 bases in the middle. The CDR3 is made up of 16 amino acids. Germline CDR1 reads SGHNT; CDR2 reads YYREEE (reference sequence). For the CDR3, the DNA is TGTGCCAGCAGCTTCATGGACCTCGCGAACACCGGGGAGCTGTTTTTT. As protein: CASSFMDLANTGELFF. Filled out from reference TRBV5-4 and TRBJ2-2, the complete variable domain reads ETGVTQSPTHLIKTRGQQVTLRCSSQSGHNTVSWYQQALGQGPQFIFQYYREEENGRGNFPPRFSGLQFPNYSSELNVNALELDDSALYLCASSFMDLANTGELFFGEGSRLTVL.

This clone has only a few counts. V is TRBV7-9 and J is TRBJ1-5; D call uncertain. Germline V gene sequence: CDR1 SEHNR, CDR2 FQNEAQ (reference sequence). The CDR3 extends over 15 amino acids. Between the trimmed V and J ends, which lost 6 bases and 2 bases, there was a span of 14 bases. DNA of the CDR3: TGTGCCAGCAGTTTGTCGGCAGAAGGCAATCAGCCCCAGCATTTT. Protein: CASSLSAEGNQPQHF.

V usage is TRBV11-3 and J usage is TRBJ1-1; 7 bases are shared with TRBD1. The CDR3 length is 14 residues. From germline, CDR1 is SGHNT and CDR2 YENEEA. V lost 5 bases to trimming and J lost 1 base; unmatched junction nucleotides: 4. In DNA form, the CDR3 reads TGTGCCAGCAGCACAGGGGCGAGGAACACTGAAGCTTTCTTT. This codes for CASSTGARNTEAFF.

The DNA of the CDR3 is TGCGCCAGCAGCCAAACAGACAGGGGGTTGATTAACATTCAGTACTTC. This codes for CASSQTDRGLINIQYF. This sequence joins TRBV4-1 and TRBJ2-4, with TRBD1 identical over 9 bases. Germline trimming cut 2 bases from V and 7 bases from J; bases unmatched to any gene: 9. This CDR3 has 16 residues. Germline values: CDR1 MGHRA, CDR2 YSYEKL.

The J gene is TRBJ1-5, the V gene TRBV19, with a weak D call TRBD1 (5 bases). The V gene lost 6 bases and the J gene lost 0 bases, with 12 bases spanning the gap. CDR1 is LNHDA, CDR2 SQIVND, per germline (reference sequence). The CDR3 is 15 amino acids. CDR3 in amino acids: CASSTTAYSNQPQHF. The CDR3 DNA reads as TGTGCCAGTAGCACGACAGCGTATAGCAATCAGCCCCAGCATTTT.

This clone was picked up a small number of times. The chain is built from TRBV4-2 and TRBJ2-1, with 16 bases that match TRBD2. Unmatched junction bases numbered 5, after V lost 3 bases and J lost 15 bases. The CDR3 runs to 14 residues. Per germline, CDR1 LGHNA and CDR2 YNFKEQ. CDR3 sequence: CASSHGTSGRVWFF. As DNA, the CDR3 is TGTGCCAGCAGCCACGGGACTAGCGGGAGGGTATGGTTCTTC.

This rearrangement joins TRBV6-1 to TRBJ2-2; D ambiguous. The CDR3 sequence is 12 residues long. In germline, CDR1 is MNHNS, CDR2 SASEGT. Between the trimmed V and J ends, which lost 7 bases and 7 bases, there was a span of 10 bases. The CDR3 region is CASIGVFGELFF. The CDR3 DNA reads as TGTGCCAGCATTGGGGTTTTCGGGGAGCTGTTTTTT.

This sequence joins TRBV7-8 and TRBJ2-7; D might be TRBD2 (6 bases). The CDR3 runs to 14 residues. In germline, CDR1 is SGHVS, CDR2 FQNEAQ. Deletions cut 3 bases from V and 5 bases from J, with 14 bases between. The CDR3 DNA reads TGTGCCAGCAGCTTCCGCAGGGCGGGGAACGAGCAGTACGTC. It yields the protein CASSFRRAGNEQYV.

This rearrangement joins TRBV6-1 to TRBJ1-1; D possibly corresponds to TRBD1 (6 bases). V was shortened by 11 bases and J by 6 bases, with 19 bases between the two germline ends. CDR3 length: 13 residues. Germline V CDR1 and CDR2: MNHNS, SASEGT. The CDR3: CAGGLRALAEAFF. The CDR3 DNA follows: TGTGCCGGGGGGCTTAGGGCTTTGGCTGAAGCTTTCTTT.

The V and J genes are TRBV19 and TRBJ1-5, with a tentative D call TRBD1 (5 bases). The CDR3 is 16 residues long. Germline CDR1 reads LNHDA; CDR2 reads SQIVND (reference sequence). V was cut by 5 bases and J by 0 bases, with 14 bases left in between. The CDR3 DNA reads as TGTGCCAGTAGTCCCCGACAGACGTATAGCAATCAGCCCCAGCATTTT. Translated: CASSPRQTYSNQPQHF.

CDR3 DNA: TGTGCCAGCAGCCCCGGACAGGGGGCCTTGGGCAATCAGCCCCAGCATTTT. Protein sequence: CASSPGQGALGNQPQHF. The genes are TRBV5-8 and TRBJ1-5, with TRBD1 matching over 11 bases. The length of the CDR3 is 17 residues. Germline CDR1 is SGHTS and CDR2 is YDEGEE. Germline trimming cut 4 bases from V and 2 bases from J; bases unmatched to any gene: 8.

This chain uses TRBV11-2 with TRBJ2-5; D not resolved. Per the germline V gene, CDR1 is SGHAT and CDR2 is FQNNGV. Trimming pared 3 bases from V and 4 bases from J, leaving 6 bases between. CDR3 length: 12 residues. The CDR3 sequence is CASSLAVETQYF. The CDR3 nucleotides are TGTGCCAGCAGCTTGGCAGTAGAGACCCAGTACTTC.

The V and J genes are TRBV7-3 and TRBJ1-5; 7 positions agree with TRBD1. The CDR3 extends over 16 amino acids. Germline loops: CDR1 SGHTA, CDR2 FQGTGA. V lost 5 bases and J lost 0; bases outside the gene matches: 7. The CDR3 is CASSAGTEYSNQPQHF. DNA of the CDR3: TGTGCCAGCAGCGCCGGGACAGAGTATAGCAATCAGCCCCAGCATTTT.

The rearrangement joins TRBV5-4 to TRBJ2-1; D not resolved. The CDR3 has 13 residues. Trimming took off 3 bases at V and 3 bases at J, with 7 bases between the two ends. Germline lookup yields CDR1 SGHNT and CDR2 YYREEE (reference sequence). Here the CDR3 reads CASSYGSYNEQFF. The CDR3, as DNA: TGTGCCAGCAGCTACGGAAGCTACAATGAGCAGTTCTTC.

The rearrangement uses TRBV7-2 and TRBJ2-1; maybe TRBD1 (5 bases). The CDR3 loop spans 15 amino acids. V lost 2 bases to trimming and J lost 3 bases, with 11 bases between them. Germline V gene sequence: CDR1 SGHTA, CDR2 FQGNSA. The CDR3 loop is CASSLRGRVYNEQFF. The CDR3 coding sequence is TGTGCCAGCAGCTTAAGGGGTAGGGTCTACAATGAGCAGTTCTTC.

The gene calls are TRBV6-1 and TRBJ1-3; 7 bases map to TRBD1. CDR1 is MNHNS and CDR2 is SASEGT in the germline V gene. Trimming cost V 6 bases and J 0 bases; bases outside gene matches: 5. CDR3 size: 15 residues. The CDR3 sequence is CASRKDRSSGNTIYF. The CDR3 DNA is TGTGCCAGCAGAAAGGACAGGAGCTCTGGAAACACCATATATTTT.

The chain uses TRBV2 and TRBJ1-2, with 9 bases aligning to TRBD1. Trimming removed 6 bases from V and 4 bases from J; junction bases left unmatched: 9. Germline V lookup: CDR1 SNHLY, CDR2 FYNNEI. The CDR3 runs to 15 residues. DNA of the CDR3: TGTGCCAGCAGATACCAATTGACAGGGGGCTATGGCTACACCTTC. Translation: CASRYQLTGGYGYTF.

V gene TRBV6-5 combines with J gene TRBJ2-7; tentatively, D is TRBD2 (6 bases). The CDR3 covers 13 residues. V lost 2 bases and J lost 7, with 12 bases in between. Germline loops: CDR1 MNHEY, CDR2 SVGAGI. The CDR3 DNA reads as TGTGCCAGCAGTTACGGGACTCAGAGAGAGCAGTACGTC. It codes for CASSYGTQREQYV.

This chain links TRBV11-2 with TRBJ1-1; a possible D gene is TRBD1 (6 bases). Germline values: CDR1 SGHAT, CDR2 FQNNGV. The CDR3 loop spans 13 amino acids. V was pared by 5 bases and J by 1 base, with 8 bases between. The CDR3 is CASSKDRNTEAFF. The CDR3 DNA follows: TGTGCCAGCAGCAAGGACAGGAACACTGAAGCTTTCTTT.

The J gene is TRBJ1-2, the V gene TRBV6-1; tentatively, D is TRBD1 (6 bases). The germline gives CDR1 MNHNS, CDR2 SASEGT. The V end lost 3 bases, the J end lost 8 bases, and 10 bases lay between the germline ends. The CDR3 sequence is 12 residues long. The chain's CDR3 is CASSESGDGYTF. DNA for the CDR3: TGTGCCAGCAGTGAGTCAGGGGACGGCTACACCTTC.

The V and J genes are TRBV5-1 and TRBJ1-1, with 7 positions matching TRBD1. The CDR3 runs 15 residues. Per germline, CDR1 SGHRS and CDR2 YFSETQ. Germline trimming cut 8 bases from V and 1 base from J; bases unmatched to any gene: 11. The CDR3 DNA reads TGCGCCAGTTCAAGACAGGGATTAGAGAACACTGAAGCTTTCTTT. This encodes CASSRQGLENTEAFF. The full variable domain, in which reference TRBV5-1 and TRBJ1-1 provide the parts outside the CDR3, is KAGVTQTPRYLIKTRGQQVTLSCSPISGHRSVSWYQQTPGQGLQFLFEYFSETQRNKGNFPGRFSGRQFSNSRSEMNVSTLELGDSALYLCASSRQGLENTEAFFGQGTRLTVV.